This T cell receptor (beta chain) was found in a study of blood T cell repertoires in COVID-19. Study-level information: COVID-19 samples from acute and convalescent phases originated in the United States, Italy and Spain.

The CDR3 totals 15 residues. CDR1 and CDR2 (germline): SNHLY, FYNNEI. Germline trimming cut 3 bases from V and 7 bases from J; bases unmatched to any gene: 6. Produced via immunoSEQ multiplex PCR; TCRdb's table is partial and in-frame only. The sample contains around 140,000 clones, approximately 84% of which appear only once. The chain recombines TRBV2 with TRBJ2-1; 10 positions match TRBD1. The sequencing input was peripheral blood. The source of this sequence is an elderly woman with acute or convalescent COVID-19. This CDR3 is CASSEEGQGPNEQFF. The CDR3 coding sequence is TGTGCCAGCAGTGAGGAGGGACAGGGGCCGAATGAGCAGTTCTTC.